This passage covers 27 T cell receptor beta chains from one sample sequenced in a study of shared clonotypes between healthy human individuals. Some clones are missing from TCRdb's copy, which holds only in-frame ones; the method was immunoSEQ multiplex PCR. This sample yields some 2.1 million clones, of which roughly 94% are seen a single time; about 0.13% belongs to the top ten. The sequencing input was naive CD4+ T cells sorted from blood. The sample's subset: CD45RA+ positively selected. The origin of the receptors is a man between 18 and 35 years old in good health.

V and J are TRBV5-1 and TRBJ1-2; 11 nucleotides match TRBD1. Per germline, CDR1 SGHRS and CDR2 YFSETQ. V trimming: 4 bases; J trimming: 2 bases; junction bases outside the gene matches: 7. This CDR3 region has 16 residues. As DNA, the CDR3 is TGCGCCAGCAGCAGGACAGGGGGCGCCTTGAACTATGGCTACACCTTC. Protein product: CASSRTGGALNYGYTF.

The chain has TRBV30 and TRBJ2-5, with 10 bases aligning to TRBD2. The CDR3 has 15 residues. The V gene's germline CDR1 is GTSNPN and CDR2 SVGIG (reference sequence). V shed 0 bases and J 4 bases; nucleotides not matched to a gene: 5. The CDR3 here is CAWSVGAGGPETQYF. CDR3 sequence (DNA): TGTGCCTGGAGTGTCGGAGCGGGAGGGCCAGAGACCCAGTACTTC.

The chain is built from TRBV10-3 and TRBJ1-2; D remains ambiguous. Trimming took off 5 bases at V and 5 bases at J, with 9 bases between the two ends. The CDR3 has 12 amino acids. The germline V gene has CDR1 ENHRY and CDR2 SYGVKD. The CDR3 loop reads CAISPGTYGYTF. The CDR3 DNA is TGTGCCATCAGTCCAGGAACTTATGGCTACACCTTC.

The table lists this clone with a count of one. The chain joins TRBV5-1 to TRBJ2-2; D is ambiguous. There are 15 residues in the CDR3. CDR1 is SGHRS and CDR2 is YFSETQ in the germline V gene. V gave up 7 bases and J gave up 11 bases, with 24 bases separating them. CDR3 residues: CASCPLAPSTFELFF. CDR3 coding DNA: TGCGCCAGCTGCCCCCTTGCTCCCTCAACTTTTGAGCTGTTTTTT.

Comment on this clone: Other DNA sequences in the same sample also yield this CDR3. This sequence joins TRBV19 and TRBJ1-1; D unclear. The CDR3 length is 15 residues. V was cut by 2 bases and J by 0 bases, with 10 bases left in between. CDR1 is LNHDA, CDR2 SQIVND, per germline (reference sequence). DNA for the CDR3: TGTGCCAGTAGTATAAGTGGCGGCTTGAACACTGAAGCTTTCTTT. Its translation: CASSISGGLNTEAFF.

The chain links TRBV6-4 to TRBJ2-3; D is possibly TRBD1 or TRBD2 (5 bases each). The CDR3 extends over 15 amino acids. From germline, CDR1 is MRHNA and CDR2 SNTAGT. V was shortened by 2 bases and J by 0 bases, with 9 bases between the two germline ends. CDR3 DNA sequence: TGTGCCAGCAGTGACGGGGGTTATAGCACAGATACGCAGTATTTT. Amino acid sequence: CASSDGGYSTDTQYF.

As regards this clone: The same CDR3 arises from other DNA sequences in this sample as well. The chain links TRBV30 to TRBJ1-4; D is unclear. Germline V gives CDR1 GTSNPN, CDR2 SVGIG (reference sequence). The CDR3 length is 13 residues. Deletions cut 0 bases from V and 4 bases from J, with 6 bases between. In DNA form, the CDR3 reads TGTGCCTGGAGTGTACAAAGTAATGAAAAACTGTTTTTT. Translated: CAWSVQSNEKLFF.

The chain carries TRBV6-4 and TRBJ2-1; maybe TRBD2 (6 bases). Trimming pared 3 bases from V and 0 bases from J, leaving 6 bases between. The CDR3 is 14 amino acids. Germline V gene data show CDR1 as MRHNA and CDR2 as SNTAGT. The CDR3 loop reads CASSERGSYNEQFF. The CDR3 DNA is TGTGCCAGCAGTGAGCGGGGCTCCTACAATGAGCAGTTCTTC.

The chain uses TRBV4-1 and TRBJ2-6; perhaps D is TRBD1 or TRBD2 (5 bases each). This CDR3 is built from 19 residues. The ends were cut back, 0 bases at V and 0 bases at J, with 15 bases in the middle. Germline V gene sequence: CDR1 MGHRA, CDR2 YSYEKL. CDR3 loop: CASSQDPGRVSSGANVLTF. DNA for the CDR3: TGCGCCAGCAGCCAAGACCCGGGACGGGTAAGCTCTGGGGCCAACGTCCTGACTTTC.

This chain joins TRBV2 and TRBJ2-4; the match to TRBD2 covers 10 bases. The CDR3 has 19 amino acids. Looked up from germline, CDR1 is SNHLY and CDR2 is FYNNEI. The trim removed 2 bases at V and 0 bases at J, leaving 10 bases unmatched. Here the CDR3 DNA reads TGTGCCAGCAGTGAAAGCTCTTTACTAGCGGGGTTAGCCAAAAACATTCAGTACTTC. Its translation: CASSESSLLAGLAKNIQYF.

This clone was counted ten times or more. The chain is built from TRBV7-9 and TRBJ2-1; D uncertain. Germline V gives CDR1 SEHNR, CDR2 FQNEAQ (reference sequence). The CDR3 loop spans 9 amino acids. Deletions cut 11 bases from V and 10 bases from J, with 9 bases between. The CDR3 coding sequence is TGTGCCCAGCAGGAGGAGCAGTTCTTC. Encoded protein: CAQQEEQFF.

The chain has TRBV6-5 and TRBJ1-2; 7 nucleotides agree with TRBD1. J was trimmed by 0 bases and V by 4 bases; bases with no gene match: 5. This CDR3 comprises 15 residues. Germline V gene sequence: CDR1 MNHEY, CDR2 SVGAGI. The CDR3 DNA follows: TGTGCCAGCAGTTTACAGGGGTTTTCTAACTATGGCTACACCTTC. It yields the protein CASSLQGFSNYGYTF.

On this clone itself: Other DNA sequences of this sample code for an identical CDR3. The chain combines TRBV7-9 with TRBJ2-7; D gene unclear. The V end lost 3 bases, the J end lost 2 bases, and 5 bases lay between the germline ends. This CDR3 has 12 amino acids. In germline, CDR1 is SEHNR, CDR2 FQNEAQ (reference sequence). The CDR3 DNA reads TGTGCCAGCAGCTTGCAGGCCTACGAGCAGTACTTC. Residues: CASSLQAYEQYF.

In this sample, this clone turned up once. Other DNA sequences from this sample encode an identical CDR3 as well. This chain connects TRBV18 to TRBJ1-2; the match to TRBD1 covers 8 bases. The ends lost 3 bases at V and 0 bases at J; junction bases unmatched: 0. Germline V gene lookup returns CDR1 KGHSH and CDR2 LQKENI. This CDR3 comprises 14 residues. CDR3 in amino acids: CASSPDRANYGYTF. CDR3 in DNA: TGTGCCAGCTCACCGGACAGGGCTAACTATGGCTACACCTTC.

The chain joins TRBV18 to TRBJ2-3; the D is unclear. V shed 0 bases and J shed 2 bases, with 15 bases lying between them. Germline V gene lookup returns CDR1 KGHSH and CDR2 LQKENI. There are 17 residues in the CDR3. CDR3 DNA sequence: TGTGCCAGCTCACCACCGCGGAGCACTACCATCACAGATACGCAGTATTTT. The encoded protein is CASSPPRSTTITDTQYF. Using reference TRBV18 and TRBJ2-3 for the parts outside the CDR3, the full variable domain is NAGVMQNPRHLVRRRGQEARLRCSPMKGHSHVYWYRQLPEEGLKFMVYLQKENIIDESGMPKERFSAEFPKEGPSILRIQQVVRGDSAAYFCASSPPRSTTITDTQYFGPGTRLTVL.

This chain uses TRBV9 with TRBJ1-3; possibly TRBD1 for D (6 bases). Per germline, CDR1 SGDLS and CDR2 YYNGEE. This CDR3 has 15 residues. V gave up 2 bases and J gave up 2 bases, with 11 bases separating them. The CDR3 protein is CASSVTGITGNTIYF. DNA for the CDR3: TGTGCCAGCAGCGTTACAGGGATTACTGGAAACACCATATATTTT. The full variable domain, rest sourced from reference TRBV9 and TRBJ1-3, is DSGVTQTPKHLITATGQRVTLRCSPRSGDLSVYWYQQSLDQGLQFLIQYYNGEERAKGNILERFSAQQFPDLHSELNLSSLELGDSALYFCASSVTGITGNTIYFGEGSWLTVV.

CDR3 residues: CASSTGQGLFEQYF. The CDR3 DNA sequence: TGTGCCAGCAGCACGGGACAGGGCCTATTTGAGCAGTACTTC. The chain is built from TRBV5-6 and TRBJ2-7; 9 positions agree with TRBD1. Germline loops: CDR1 SGHDT, CDR2 YYEEEE. There are 14 residues in the CDR3. Unmatched junction bases numbered 9, after V lost 4 bases and J lost 7 bases.

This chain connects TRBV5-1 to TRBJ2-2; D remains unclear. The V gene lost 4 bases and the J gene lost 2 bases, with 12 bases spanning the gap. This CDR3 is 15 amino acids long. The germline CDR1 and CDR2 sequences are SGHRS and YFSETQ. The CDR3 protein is CASSQDGENTGELFF. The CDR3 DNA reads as TGCGCCAGCAGCCAGGACGGAGAAAACACCGGGGAGCTGTTTTTT.

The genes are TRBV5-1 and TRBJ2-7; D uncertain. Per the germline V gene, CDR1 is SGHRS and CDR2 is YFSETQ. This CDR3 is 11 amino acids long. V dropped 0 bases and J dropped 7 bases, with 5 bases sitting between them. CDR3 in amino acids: CASSLETEQYF. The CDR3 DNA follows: TGCGCCAGCAGCTTGGAGACGGAGCAGTACTTC.

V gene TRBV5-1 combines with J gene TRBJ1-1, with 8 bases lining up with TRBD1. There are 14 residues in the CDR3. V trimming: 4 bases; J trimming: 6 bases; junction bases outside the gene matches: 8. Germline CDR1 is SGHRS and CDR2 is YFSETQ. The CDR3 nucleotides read TGCGCCAGCAGCCCGACAGGGGATGGGGCTGAAGCTTTCTTT. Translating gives CASSPTGDGAEAFF.

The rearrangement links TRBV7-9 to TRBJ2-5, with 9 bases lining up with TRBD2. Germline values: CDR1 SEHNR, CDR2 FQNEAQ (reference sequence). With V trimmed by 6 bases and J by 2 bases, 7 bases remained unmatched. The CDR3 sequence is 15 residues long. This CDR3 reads CASSFAGGGQETQYF. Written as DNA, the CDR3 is TGTGCCAGCAGTTTTGCGGGAGGGGGTCAAGAGACCCAGTACTTC.

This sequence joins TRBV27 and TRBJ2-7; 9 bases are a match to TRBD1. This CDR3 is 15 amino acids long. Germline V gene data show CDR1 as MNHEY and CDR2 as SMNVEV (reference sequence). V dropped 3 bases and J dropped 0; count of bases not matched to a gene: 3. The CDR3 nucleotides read TGTGCCAGCAGTTTTCAACAGGGGGCCTCCTACGAGCAGTACTTC. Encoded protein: CASSFQQGASYEQYF.

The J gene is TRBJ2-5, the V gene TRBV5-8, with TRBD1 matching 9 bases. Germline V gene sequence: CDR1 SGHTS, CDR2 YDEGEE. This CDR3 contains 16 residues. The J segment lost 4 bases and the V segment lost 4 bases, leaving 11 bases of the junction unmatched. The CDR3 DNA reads TGTGCCAGCAGCAGTCCCGGGACAGGGAAGTTAGAGACCCAGTACTTC. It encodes CASSSPGTGKLETQYF. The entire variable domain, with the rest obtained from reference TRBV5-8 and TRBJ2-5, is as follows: EAGVTQSPTHLIKTRGQQATLRCSPISGHTSVYWYQQALGLGLQFLLWYDEGEERNRGNFPPRFSGRQFPNYSSELNVNALELEDSALYLCASSSPGTGKLETQYFGPGTRLLVL.

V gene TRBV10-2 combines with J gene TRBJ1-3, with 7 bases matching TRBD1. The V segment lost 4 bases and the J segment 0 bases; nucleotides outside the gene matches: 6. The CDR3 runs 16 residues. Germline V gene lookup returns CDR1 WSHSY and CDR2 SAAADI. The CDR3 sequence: CASSGTGSPSGNTIYF. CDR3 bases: TGCGCCAGCAGTGGGACAGGATCACCCTCTGGAAACACCATATATTTT.

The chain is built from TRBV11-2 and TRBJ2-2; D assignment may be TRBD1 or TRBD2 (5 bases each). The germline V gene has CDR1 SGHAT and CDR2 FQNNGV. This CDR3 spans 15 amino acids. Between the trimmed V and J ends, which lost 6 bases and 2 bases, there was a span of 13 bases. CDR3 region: CASRRPGTNTGELFF. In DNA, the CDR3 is TGTGCCAGCAGAAGACCCGGGACCAACACCGGGGAGCTGTTTTTT.

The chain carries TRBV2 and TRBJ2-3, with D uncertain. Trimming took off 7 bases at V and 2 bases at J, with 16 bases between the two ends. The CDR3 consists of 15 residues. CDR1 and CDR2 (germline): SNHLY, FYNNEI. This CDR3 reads CASIPHQGSTDTQYF. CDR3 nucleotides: TGTGCCAGCATCCCACACCAAGGGTCCACAGATACGCAGTATTTT.

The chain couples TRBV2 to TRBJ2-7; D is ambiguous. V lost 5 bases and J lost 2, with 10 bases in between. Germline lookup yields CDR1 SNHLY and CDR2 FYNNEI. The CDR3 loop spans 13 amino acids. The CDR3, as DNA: TGTGCCAGCAGTCGGATCACAGCCTACGAGCAGTACTTC. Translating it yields CASSRITAYEQYF.